These 14 T cell receptor beta chains originate from one sample sequenced in a study of cytomegalovirus exposure and HLA in healthy donors. Here immunoSEQ multiplex PCR was the method, and the copy in TCRdb shows in-frame clones only, minus some. The data contain 200,000 or so clones, approximately 82% of them singletons. The sample was PBMCs. The origin of the receptors is a woman aged 25 to 39 in good health and CMV-seropositive.

The chain uses TRBV28 and TRBJ1-2; perhaps TRBD1 as D (6 bases). V lost 5 bases, J lost 6 bases, and 19 bases lay in between. This CDR3 has 15 amino acids. From germline, CDR1 is MDHEN and CDR2 SYDVKM. The CDR3 protein is CASSTTPGDLDGYTF. The DNA for the CDR3 is TGTGCCAGCAGTACCACCCCAGGGGATCTGGATGGCTACACCTTC.

This clone was recorded once. The chain is built from TRBV2 and TRBJ2-1, with D unclear. Trimming cost V 4 bases and J 10 bases, with 11 bases left between them. CDR1 and CDR2 from the germline V gene are SNHLY and FYNNEI. The CDR3 contains 12 residues. CDR3 sequence: CASSGDSPEQFF. CDR3 DNA: TGTGCCAGCAGTGGCGACTCGCCGGAGCAGTTCTTC.

This chain joins TRBV5-1 and TRBJ2-3; the match to TRBD2 covers 12 bases. The CDR3 length is 17 residues. In germline, CDR1 is SGHRS, CDR2 YFSETQ. Trimming cost V 4 bases and J 3 bases; bases outside gene matches: 9. Here the CDR3 reads CASSPTPTSGRTDTQYF. The CDR3 DNA is TGCGCCAGCAGCCCAACCCCCACTAGCGGGAGGACAGATACGCAGTATTTT. The entire variable domain, with the rest obtained from reference TRBV5-1 and TRBJ2-3, is as follows: KAGVTQTPRYLIKTRGQQVTLSCSPISGHRSVSWYQQTPGQGLQFLFEYFSETQRNKGNFPGRFSGRQFSNSRSEMNVSTLELGDSALYLCASSPTPTSGRTDTQYFGPGTRLTVL.

The rearrangement joins TRBV18 to TRBJ2-7, with D tentatively TRBD1 (6 bases). CDR1 and CDR2 (germline): KGHSH, LQKENI. Trimming took 0 bases from V and 5 from J, leaving 14 bases between them. CDR3 size: 15 residues. In nucleotides, the CDR3 is TGTGCCAGCTCACCACCCCGCGTGGCAGGGGACGAGCAGTACTTC. Its translation is CASSPPRVAGDEQYF. The entire variable domain, with the rest obtained from reference TRBV18 and TRBJ2-7, is as follows: NAGVMQNPRHLVRRRGQEARLRCSPMKGHSHVYWYRQLPEEGLKFMVYLQKENIIDESGMPKERFSAEFPKEGPSILRIQQVVRGDSAAYFCASSPPRVAGDEQYFGPGTRLTVT.

CDR3 in DNA: TGTGCCAGCAGTGACCGGGGTCACACCTTC. Translated, it gives CASSDRGHTF. J is TRBJ1-2 and V is TRBV6-1; D uncertain. The V and J ends lost 3 bases and 12 bases respectively, with 8 bases between them. Germline values: CDR1 MNHNS, CDR2 SASEGT. The CDR3 runs 10 residues.

This chain joins TRBV4-2 and TRBJ2-2; 7 bases map to TRBD1. The V and J ends lost 2 bases and 3 bases, in that order; junction bases with no gene match: 9. Germline V gives CDR1 LGHNA, CDR2 YNFKEQ. There are 17 residues in the CDR3. CDR3 region: CASSQPPGQSYTGELFF. Written as DNA, the CDR3 is TGTGCCAGCAGCCAACCTCCGGGACAGTCCTACACCGGGGAGCTGTTTTTT.

The chain links TRBV13 to TRBJ1-5; no clear D. The length of the CDR3 is 14 residues. Deletions cut 0 bases from V and 4 bases from J, with 7 bases between. CDR1 PRHDT and CDR2 FYEKMQ come from the germline V gene (reference sequence). The CDR3 sequence is CASSLGRENQPQHF. The CDR3 DNA follows: TGTGCCAGCAGCTTAGGAAGGGAGAATCAGCCCCAGCATTTT.

The rearrangement links TRBV5-4 to TRBJ1-2, with unresolved D. The CDR3 runs to 12 residues. The germline CDR1 and CDR2 sequences are SGHNT and YYREEE (reference sequence). Trimming left V 6 bases short and J 10 bases short, with 16 bases between. The CDR3 DNA sequence: TGTGCCAGCAAATCAATGGGCTTTGCCTACACCTTC. Its translation is CASKSMGFAYTF.

V usage is TRBV29-1 and J usage is TRBJ2-1; 8 bases are a match to TRBD1. The CDR3 is 12 residues long. Trimming removed 2 bases from V and 7 bases from J; junction bases left unmatched: 1. Looked up from germline, CDR1 is SQVTM and CDR2 is ANQGSEA. The CDR3 DNA is TGCAGCGTTGAATGGACAGGGAATGAGCAGTTCTTC. Translating it yields CSVEWTGNEQFF.

V and J are TRBV5-4 and TRBJ2-7; no clear D gene. The CDR3 is made up of 13 amino acids. Trimming took off 2 bases at V and 7 bases at J, with 13 bases between the two ends. Germline CDR1 reads SGHNT; CDR2 reads YYREEE (reference sequence). The CDR3 here is CASSFNYLPEQYF. CDR3 nucleotides: TGTGCCAGCAGCTTCAACTATCTCCCGGAGCAGTACTTC. Looking up the rest from reference TRBV5-4 and TRBJ2-7 gives the full variable domain: ETGVTQSPTHLIKTRGQQVTLRCSSQSGHNTVSWYQQALGQGPQFIFQYYREEENGRGNFPPRFSGLQFPNYSSELNVNALELDDSALYLCASSFNYLPEQYFGPGTRLTVT.

This chain joins TRBV11-2 and TRBJ2-7; 7 bases are shared with TRBD1. V trimming: 2 bases; J trimming: 5 bases; junction bases outside the gene matches: 9. CDR3 length equals 15 residues. Germline loops: CDR1 SGHAT, CDR2 FQNNGV. As DNA, the CDR3 is TGTGCCAGCAGCTTACAACAGGGGATTTTAGACGAGCAGTACTTC. Amino acids: CASSLQQGILDEQYF.

This clone was recorded once. This sequence joins TRBV7-2 and TRBJ2-7, with 10 bases fitting TRBD1. The V gene end was trimmed by 5 bases and the J gene end by 11 bases; junction bases not matched to a gene: 15. Germline V lookup: CDR1 SGHTA, CDR2 FQGNSA. The CDR3 contains 15 residues. CDR3 bases: TGTGCCAGCAGCCCCTCCCGGCCGGGACAGGGGCAGGAGTACTTC. It is translated as CASSPSRPGQGQEYF.

The CDR3 protein is CASSFGDRDEKLFF. The CDR3 nucleotides read TGTGCCAGCAGTTTTGGGGACAGAGATGAAAAACTGTTTTTT. The genes are TRBV28 and TRBJ1-4; 7 positions agree with TRBD1. In germline, CDR1 is MDHEN, CDR2 SYDVKM. Trimming at V came to 3 bases and at J to 6 bases, leaving 4 bases not matched to a gene. This CDR3 is built from 14 residues.

This clone showed up just once. CDR3 nucleotides: TGTGCCACCAGCAGAGATCTAGGGCAGGGAAGGGCCCAGTACTTC. It yields the protein CATSRDLGQGRAQYF. The V gene is TRBV15, the J gene TRBJ2-5; D perhaps matches TRBD1 (5 bases). This CDR3 is built from 15 residues. Germline V lookup: CDR1 LNHNV, CDR2 YYDKDF (reference sequence). Deletions cut 0 bases from V and 9 bases from J, with 17 bases between.